This T cell receptor beta chain was captured in a study of blood T cell repertoires in COVID-19. Study-level information: Some COVID-19 samples were acute and others convalescent; all came from the United States, Italy and Spain.

Profiling relied on immunoSEQ multiplex PCR, and the TCRdb table lists in-frame clones only, not all of them. Of 200,000 to 250,000 clones in the sample, around 84% were seen once. Participants were placed into cohorts based on the clinical history they reported. Donors in Cohort 3 who had recovered were those with two negative PCRs, healthcare professional clearance, or resolution of their symptoms. Germline CDR1 is MNHEY and CDR2 is SMNVEV (reference sequence). V was cut by 4 bases and J by 2 bases, with 12 bases left in between. This CDR3 region has 15 residues. Of note for this clone: The same CDR3 arises from other DNA sequences in this sample as well.

The sample taken for sequencing was PBMCs or T cells enriched from blood (not recorded which). This receptor was obtained from a man aged 40-49 years who had recovered from COVID-19. The chain employs TRBV27 and TRBJ1-5, with D hard to call. DNA for the CDR3: TGTGCCAGCAGTTCACTTGGCGGTGGCAATCAGCCCCAGCATTTT. It translates to CASSSLGGGNQPQHF.